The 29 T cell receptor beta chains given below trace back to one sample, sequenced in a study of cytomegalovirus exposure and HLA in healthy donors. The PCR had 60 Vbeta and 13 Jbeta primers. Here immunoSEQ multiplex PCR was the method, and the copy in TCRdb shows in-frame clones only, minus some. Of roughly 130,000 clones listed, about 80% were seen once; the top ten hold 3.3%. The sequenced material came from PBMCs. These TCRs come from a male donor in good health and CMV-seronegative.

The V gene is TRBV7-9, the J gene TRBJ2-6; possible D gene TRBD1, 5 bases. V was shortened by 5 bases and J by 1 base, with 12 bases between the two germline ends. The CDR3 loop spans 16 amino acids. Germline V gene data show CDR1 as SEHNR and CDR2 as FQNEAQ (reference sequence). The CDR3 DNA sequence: TGTGCCAGCAGCAGCTTCAGGGTATCTGGGGCCAACGTCCTGACTTTC. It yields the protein CASSSFRVSGANVLTF.

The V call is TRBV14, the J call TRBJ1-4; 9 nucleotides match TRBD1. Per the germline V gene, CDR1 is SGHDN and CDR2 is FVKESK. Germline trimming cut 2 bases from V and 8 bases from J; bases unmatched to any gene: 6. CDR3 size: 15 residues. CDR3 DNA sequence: TGTGCCAGCAGCCAACGCACAGGGGGCCGCGAAAAACTGTTTTTT. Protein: CASSQRTGGREKLFF.

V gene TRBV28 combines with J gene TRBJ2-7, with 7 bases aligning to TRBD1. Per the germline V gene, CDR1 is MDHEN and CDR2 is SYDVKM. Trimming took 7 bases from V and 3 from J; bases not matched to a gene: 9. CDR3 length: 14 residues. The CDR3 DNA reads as TGTGCCAGCACCGCGCGACAGGGTATCTACGAGCAGTACTTC. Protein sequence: CASTARQGIYEQYF.

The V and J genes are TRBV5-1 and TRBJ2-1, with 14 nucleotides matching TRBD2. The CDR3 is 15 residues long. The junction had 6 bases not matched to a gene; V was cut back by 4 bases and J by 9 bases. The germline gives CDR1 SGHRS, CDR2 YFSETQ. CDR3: CASSPGLAGVGEQFF. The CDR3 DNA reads TGCGCCAGCAGCCCGGGACTAGCGGGAGTCGGTGAGCAGTTCTTC.

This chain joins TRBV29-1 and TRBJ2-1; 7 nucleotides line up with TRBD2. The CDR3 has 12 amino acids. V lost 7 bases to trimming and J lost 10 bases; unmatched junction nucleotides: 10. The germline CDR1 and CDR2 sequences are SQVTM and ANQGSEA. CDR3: CSGGGSRGEQFF. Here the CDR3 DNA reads TGCAGCGGGGGGGGGTCCCGGGGGGAGCAGTTCTTC.

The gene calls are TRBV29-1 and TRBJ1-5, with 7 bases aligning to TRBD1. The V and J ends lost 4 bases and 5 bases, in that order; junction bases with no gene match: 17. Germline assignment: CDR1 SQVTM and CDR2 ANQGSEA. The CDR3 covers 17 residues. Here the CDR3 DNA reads TGCAGCGTTGTTAGTGGATTGGACAGGCACGCGCATCAGCCCCAGCATTTT. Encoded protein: CSVVSGLDRHAHQPQHF.

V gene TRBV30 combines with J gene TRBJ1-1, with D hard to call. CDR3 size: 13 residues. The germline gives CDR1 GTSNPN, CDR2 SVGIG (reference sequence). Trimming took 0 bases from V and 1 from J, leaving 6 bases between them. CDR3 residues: CAWSVHENTEAFF. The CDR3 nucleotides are TGTGCCTGGAGTGTACACGAGAACACTGAAGCTTTCTTT.

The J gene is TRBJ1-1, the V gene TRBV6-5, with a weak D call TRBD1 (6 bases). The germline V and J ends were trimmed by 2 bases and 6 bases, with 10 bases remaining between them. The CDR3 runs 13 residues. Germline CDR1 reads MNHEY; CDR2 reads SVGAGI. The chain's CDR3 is CASSYGAGAEAFF. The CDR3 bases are TGTGCCAGCAGTTACGGGGCAGGGGCTGAAGCTTTCTTT.

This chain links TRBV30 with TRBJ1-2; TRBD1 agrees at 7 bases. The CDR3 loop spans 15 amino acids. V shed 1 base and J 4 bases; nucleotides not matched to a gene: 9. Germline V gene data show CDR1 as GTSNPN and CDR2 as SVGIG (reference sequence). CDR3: CAWSGGPGGGYGYTF. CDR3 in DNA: TGTGCCTGGAGTGGAGGACCAGGGGGAGGCTATGGCTACACCTTC.

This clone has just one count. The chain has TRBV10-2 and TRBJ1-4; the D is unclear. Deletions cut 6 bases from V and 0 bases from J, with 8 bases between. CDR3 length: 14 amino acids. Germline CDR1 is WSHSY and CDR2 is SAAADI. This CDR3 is CASREGATNEKLFF. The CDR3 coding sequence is TGCGCCAGCAGGGAGGGAGCAACTAATGAAAAACTGTTTTTT.

Here the CDR3 reads CASARQGANNEQFF. CDR3 coding DNA: TGTGCCAGCGCCCGACAGGGGGCAAACAATGAGCAGTTCTTC. The rearrangement uses TRBV7-9 and TRBJ2-1, with 10 nucleotides matching TRBD1. V lost 8 bases, J lost 5 bases, and 6 bases stayed unmatched. CDR1 and CDR2 (germline): SEHNR, FQNEAQ (reference sequence). CDR3 size: 14 residues. Combining the CDR3 with reference TRBV7-9 and TRBJ2-1 gives the whole variable domain DTGVSQNPRHKITKRGQNVTFRCDPISEHNRLYWYRQTLGQGPEFLTYFQNEAQLEKSRLLSDRFSAERPKGSFSTLEIQRTEQGDSAMYLCASARQGANNEQFFGPGTRLTVL.

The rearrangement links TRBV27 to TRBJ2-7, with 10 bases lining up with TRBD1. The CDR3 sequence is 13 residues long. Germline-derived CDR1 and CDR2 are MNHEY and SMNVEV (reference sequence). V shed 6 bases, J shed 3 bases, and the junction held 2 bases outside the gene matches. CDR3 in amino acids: CASRGQGYYEQYF. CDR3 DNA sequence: TGTGCCAGCAGGGGACAGGGGTACTACGAGCAGTACTTC.

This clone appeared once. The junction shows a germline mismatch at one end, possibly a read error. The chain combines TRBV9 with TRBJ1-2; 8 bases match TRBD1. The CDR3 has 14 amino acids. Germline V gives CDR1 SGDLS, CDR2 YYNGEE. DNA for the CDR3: TGTGCCGGCAGCCGACAGGGGCCTAACTATGGCTACACCTTC. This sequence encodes CAGSRQGPNYGYTF.

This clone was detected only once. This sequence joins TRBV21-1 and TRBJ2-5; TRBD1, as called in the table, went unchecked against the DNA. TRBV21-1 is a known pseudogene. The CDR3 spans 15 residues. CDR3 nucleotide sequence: TGTGCCAGCAGCAACTGGCAGGGGGCCATACGAGACCAGTACTTC. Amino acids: CASSNWQGAIRDQYF.

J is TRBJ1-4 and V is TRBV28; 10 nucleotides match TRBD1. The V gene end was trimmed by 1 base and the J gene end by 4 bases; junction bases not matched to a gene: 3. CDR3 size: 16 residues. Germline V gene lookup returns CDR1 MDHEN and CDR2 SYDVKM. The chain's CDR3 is CASSLFGTGDNEKLFF. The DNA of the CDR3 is TGTGCCAGCAGTTTATTCGGGACAGGGGATAATGAAAAACTGTTTTTT.

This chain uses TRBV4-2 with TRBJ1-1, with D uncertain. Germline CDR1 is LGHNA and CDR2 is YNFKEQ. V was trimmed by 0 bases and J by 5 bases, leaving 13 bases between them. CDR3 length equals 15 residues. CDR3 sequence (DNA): TGTGCCAGCAGCCAAGATTGGCCCGAGAGGACTGAAGCTTTCTTT. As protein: CASSQDWPERTEAFF.

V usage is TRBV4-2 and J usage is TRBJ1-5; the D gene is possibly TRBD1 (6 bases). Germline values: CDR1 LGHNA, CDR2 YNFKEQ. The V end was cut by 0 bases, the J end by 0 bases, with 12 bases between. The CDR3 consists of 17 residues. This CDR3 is CASSQEETGHSNQPQHF. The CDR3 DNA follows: TGTGCCAGCAGCCAAGAAGAGACAGGTCATAGCAATCAGCCCCAGCATTTT.

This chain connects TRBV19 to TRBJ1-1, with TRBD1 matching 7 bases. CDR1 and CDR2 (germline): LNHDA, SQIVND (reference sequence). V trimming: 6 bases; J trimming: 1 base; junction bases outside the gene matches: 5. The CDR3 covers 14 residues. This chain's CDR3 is CASREGAENTEAFF. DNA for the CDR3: TGTGCCAGTAGGGAGGGGGCCGAGAACACTGAAGCTTTCTTT.

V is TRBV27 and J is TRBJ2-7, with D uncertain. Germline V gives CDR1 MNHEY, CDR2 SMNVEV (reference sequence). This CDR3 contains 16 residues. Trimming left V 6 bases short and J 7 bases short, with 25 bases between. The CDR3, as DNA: TGTGCCAGCAGCAACCTTGGGCCCTACCTCCCTACGGAGCAGTACTTC. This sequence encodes CASSNLGPYLPTEQYF.

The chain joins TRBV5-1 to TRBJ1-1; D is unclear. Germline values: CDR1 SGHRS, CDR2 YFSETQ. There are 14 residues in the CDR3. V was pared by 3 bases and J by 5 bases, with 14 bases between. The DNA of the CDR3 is TGCGCCAGCAGCTCCCAAACTCACGCAACTGAAGCTTTCTTT. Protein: CASSSQTHATEAFF.

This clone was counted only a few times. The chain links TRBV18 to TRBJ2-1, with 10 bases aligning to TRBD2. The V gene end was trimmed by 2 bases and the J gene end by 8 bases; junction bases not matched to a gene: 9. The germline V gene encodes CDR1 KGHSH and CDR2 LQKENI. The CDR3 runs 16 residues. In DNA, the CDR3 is TGTGCCAGCTCACCAGCGGCAAGCGGGAGGGCCTATGAGCAGTTCTTC. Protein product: CASSPAASGRAYEQFF.

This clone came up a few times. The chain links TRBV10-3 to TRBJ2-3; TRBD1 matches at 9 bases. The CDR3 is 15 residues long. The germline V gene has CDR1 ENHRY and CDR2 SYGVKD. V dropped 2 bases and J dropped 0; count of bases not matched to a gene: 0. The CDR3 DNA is TGTGCCATCAGTGAGGGACAGGGGAGCACAGATACGCAGTATTTT. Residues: CAISEGQGSTDTQYF.

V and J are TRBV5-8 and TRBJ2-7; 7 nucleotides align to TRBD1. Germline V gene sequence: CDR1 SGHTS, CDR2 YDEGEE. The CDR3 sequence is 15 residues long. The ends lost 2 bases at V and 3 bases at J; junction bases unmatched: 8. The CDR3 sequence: CASSFRQGAYYEQYF. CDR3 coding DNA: TGTGCCAGCAGCTTTCGACAGGGAGCCTACTACGAGCAGTACTTC.

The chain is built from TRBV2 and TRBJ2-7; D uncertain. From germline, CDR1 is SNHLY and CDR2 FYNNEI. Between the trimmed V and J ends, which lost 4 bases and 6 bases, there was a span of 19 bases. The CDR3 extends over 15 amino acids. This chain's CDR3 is CASSGTAGSSGEQYF. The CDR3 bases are TGTGCCAGCAGTGGTACAGCCGGCAGTTCTGGCGAGCAGTACTTC.

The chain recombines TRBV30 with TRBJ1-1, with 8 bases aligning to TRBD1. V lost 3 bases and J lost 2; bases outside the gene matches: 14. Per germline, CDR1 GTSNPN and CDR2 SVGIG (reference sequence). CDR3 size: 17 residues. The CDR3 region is CAWRGGTGPPFNTEAFF. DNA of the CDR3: TGTGCCTGGAGGGGAGGGACAGGCCCTCCTTTTAACACTGAAGCTTTCTTT.

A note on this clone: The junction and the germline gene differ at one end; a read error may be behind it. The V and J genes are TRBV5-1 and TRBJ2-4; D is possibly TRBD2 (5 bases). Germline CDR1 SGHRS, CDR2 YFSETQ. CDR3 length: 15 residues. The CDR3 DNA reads TGCGCCAGCGGCTTGATAGTAGGGAGCAAAAACATTCAGTACTTC. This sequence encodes CASGLIVGSKNIQYF.

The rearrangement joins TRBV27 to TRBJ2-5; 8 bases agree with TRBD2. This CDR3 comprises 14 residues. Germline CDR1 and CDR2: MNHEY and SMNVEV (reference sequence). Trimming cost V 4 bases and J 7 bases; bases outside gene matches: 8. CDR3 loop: CASSSPGGGRTQYF. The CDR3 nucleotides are TGTGCCAGCAGTTCCCCCGGGGGGGGGAGGACCCAGTACTTC.

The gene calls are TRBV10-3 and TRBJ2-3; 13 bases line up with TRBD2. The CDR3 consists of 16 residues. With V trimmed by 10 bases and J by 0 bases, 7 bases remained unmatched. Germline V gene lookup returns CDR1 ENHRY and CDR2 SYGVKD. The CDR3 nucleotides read TGTGCCACCAGGACTAGCGGGAGCCGGAGCACAGATACGCAGTATTTT. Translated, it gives CATRTSGSRSTDTQYF.

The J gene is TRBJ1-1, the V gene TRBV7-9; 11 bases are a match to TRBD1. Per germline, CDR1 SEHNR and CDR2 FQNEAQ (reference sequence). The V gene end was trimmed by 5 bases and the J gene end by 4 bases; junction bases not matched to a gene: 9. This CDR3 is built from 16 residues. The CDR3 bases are TGTGCCAGCAGCCAAAGACCCGGGACAGGGGGCACTGAAGCTTTCTTT. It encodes CASSQRPGTGGTEAFF.